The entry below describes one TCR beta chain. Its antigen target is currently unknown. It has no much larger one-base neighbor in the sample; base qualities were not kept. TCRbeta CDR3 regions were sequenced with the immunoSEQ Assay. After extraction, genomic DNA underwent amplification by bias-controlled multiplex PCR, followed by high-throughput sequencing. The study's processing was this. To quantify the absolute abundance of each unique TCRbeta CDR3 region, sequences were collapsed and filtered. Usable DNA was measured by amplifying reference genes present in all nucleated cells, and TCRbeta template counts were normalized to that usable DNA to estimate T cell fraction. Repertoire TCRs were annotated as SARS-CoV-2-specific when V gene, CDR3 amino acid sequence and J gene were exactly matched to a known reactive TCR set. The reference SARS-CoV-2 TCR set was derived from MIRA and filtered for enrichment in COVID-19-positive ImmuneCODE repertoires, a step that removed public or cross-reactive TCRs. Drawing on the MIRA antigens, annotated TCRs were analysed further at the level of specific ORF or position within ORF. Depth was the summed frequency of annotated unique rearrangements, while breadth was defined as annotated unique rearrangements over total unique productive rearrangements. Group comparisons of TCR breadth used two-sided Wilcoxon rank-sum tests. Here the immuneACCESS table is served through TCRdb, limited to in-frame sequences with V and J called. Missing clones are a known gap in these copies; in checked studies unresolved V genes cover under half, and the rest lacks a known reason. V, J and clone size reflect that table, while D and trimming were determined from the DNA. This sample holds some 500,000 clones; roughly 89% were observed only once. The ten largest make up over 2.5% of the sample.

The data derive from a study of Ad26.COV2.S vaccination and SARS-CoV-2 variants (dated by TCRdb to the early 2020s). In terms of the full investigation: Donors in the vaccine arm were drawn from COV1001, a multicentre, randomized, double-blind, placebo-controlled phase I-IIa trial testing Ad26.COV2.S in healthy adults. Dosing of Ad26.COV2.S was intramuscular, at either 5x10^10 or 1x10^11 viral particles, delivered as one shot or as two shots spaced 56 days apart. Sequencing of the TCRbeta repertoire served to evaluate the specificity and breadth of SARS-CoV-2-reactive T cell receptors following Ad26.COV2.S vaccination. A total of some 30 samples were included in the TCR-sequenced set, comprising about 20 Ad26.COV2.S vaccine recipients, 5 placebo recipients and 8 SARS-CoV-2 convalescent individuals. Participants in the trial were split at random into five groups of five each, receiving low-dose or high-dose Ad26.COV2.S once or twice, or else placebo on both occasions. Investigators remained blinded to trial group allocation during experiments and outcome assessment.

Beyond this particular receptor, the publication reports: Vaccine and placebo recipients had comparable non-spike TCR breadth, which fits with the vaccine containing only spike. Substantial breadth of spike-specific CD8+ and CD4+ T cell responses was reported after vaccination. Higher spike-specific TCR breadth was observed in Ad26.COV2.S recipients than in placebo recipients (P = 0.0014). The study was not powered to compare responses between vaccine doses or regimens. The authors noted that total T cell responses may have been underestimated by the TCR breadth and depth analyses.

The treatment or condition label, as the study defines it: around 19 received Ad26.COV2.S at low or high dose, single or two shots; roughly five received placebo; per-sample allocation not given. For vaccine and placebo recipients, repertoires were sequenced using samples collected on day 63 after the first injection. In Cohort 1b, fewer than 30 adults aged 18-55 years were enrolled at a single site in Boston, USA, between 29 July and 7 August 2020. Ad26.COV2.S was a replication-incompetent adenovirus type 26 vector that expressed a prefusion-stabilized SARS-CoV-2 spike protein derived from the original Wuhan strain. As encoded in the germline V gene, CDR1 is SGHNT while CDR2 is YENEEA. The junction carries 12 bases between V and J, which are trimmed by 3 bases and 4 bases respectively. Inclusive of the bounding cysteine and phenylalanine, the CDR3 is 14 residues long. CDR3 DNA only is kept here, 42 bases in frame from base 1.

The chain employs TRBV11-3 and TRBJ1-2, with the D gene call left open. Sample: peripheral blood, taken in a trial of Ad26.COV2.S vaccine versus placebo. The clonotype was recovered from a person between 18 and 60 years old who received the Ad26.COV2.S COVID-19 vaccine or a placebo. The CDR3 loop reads CASSFEDSAYGYTF. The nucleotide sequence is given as TGTGCCAGCAGCTTTGAGGACTCCGCCTATGGCTACACCTTC.